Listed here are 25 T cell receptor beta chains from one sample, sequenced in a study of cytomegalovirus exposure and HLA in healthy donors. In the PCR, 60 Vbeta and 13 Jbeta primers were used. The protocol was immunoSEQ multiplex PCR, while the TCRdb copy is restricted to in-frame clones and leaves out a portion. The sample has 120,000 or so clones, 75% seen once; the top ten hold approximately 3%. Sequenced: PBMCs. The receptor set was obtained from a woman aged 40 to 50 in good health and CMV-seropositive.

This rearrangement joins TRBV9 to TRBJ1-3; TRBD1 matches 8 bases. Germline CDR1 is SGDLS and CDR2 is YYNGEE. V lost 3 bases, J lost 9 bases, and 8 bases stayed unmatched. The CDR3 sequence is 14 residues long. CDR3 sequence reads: CASSAGQGRSTIYF. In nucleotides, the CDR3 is TGTGCCAGCAGCGCCGGACAGGGAAGAAGCACCATATATTTT.

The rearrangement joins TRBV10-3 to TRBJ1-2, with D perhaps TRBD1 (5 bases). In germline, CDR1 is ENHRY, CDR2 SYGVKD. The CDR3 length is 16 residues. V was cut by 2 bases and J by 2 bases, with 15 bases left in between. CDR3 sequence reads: CAISEGPQAGNYGYTF. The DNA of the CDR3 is TGTGCCATCAGTGAGGGTCCACAGGCTGGGAACTATGGCTACACCTTC.

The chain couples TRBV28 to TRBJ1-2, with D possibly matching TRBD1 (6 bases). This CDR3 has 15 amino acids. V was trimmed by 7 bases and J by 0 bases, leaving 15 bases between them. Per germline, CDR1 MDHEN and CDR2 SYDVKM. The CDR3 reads CASTFRDTSNYGYTF. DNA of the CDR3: TGTGCCAGCACCTTCCGGGACACCTCTAACTATGGCTACACCTTC.

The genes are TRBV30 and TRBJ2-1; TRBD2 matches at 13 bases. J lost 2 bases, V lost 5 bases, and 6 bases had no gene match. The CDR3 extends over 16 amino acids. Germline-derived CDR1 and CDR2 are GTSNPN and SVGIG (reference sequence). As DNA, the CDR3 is TGTGCCTGGGGACGACTAGCGGGAGGAGCCTACAATGAGCAGTTCTTC. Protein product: CAWGRLAGGAYNEQFF. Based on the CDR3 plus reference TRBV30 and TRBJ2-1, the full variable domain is SQTIHQWPATLVQPVGSPLSLECTVEGTSNPNLYWYRQAAGRGLQLLFYSVGIGQISSEVPQNLSASRPQDRQFILSSKKLLLSDSGFYLCAWGRLAGGAYNEQFFGPGTRLTVL.

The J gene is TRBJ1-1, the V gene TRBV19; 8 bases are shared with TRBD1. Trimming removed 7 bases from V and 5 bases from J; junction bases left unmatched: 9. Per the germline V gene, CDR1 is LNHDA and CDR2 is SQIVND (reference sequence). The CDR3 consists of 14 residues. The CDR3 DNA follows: TGTGCCAGTACCCCAGGACAGGGTGGGACTGAAGCTTTCTTT. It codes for CASTPGQGGTEAFF.

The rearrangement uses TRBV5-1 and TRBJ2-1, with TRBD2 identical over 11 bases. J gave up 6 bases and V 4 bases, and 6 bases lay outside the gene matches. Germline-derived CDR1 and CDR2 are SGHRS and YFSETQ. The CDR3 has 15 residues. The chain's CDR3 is CASSPTSGSSNEQFF. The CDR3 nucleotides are TGCGCCAGCAGCCCTACTAGCGGGAGTAGCAATGAGCAGTTCTTC.

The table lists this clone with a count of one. This CDR3 reads CASSTGTSGNRAAYEQYF. CDR3 in DNA: TGCGCCAGCAGCACAGGGACTAGCGGGAATCGGGCAGCCTACGAGCAGTACTTC. The V and J genes are TRBV5-1 and TRBJ2-7; 13 bases map to TRBD2. Unmatched junction bases numbered 12, after V lost 4 bases and J lost 2 bases. Germline CDR1 and CDR2: SGHRS and YFSETQ. This CDR3 is built from 18 residues.

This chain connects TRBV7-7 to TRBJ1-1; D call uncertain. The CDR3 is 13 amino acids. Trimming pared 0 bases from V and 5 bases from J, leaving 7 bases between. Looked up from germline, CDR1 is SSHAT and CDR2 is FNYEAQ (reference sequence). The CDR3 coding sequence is TGTGCCAGCAGCTTAGCCTCCGGGACTGAAGCTTTCTTT. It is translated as CASSLASGTEAFF. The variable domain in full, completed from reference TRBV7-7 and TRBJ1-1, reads GAGVSQSPRYKVTKRGQDVTLRCDPISSHATLYWYQQALGQGPEFLTYFNYEAQPDKSGLPSDRFSAERPEGSISTLTIQRTEQRDSAMYRCASSLASGTEAFFGQGTRLTVV.

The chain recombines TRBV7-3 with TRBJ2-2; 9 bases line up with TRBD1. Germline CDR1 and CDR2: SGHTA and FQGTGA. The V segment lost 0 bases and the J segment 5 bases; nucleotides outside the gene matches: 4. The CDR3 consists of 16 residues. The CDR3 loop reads CASSLTRTGDTGELFF. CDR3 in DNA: TGTGCCAGCAGCTTAACCCGGACAGGGGATACCGGGGAGCTGTTTTTT.

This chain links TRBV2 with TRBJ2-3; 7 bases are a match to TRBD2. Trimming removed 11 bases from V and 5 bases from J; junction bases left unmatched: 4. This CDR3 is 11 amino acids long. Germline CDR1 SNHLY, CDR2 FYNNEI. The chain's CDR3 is CAASGGDTQYF. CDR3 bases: TGTGCCGCTTCGGGGGGAGATACGCAGTATTTT.

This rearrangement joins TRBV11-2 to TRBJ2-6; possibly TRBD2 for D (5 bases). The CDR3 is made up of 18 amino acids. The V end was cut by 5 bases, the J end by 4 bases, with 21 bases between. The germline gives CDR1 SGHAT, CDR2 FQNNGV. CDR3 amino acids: CASSLASGRFPGANVLTF. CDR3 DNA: TGTGCCAGCAGCCTAGCCAGCGGCAGATTCCCGGGGGCCAACGTCCTGACTTTC. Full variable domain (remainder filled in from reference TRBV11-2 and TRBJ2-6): EAGVAQSPRYKIIEKRQSVAFWCNPISGHATLYWYQQILGQGPKLLIQFQNNGVVDDSQLPKDRFSAERLKGVDSTLKIQPAKLEDSAVYLCASSLASGRFPGANVLTFGAGSRLTVL.

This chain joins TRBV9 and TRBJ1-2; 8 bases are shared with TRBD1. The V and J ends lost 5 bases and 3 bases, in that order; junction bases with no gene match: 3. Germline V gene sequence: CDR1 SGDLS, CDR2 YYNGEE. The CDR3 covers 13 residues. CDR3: CASSDRGHYGYTF. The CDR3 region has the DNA TGTGCCAGCAGTGACAGGGGCCACTATGGCTACACCTTC. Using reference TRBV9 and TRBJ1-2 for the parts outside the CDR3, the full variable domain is DSGVTQTPKHLITATGQRVTLRCSPRSGDLSVYWYQQSLDQGLQFLIQYYNGEERAKGNILERFSAQQFPDLHSELNLSSLELGDSALYFCASSDRGHYGYTFGSGTRLTVV.

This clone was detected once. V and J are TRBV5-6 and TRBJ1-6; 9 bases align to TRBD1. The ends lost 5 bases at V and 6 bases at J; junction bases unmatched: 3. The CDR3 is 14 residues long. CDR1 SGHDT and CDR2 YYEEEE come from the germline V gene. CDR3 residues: CASRGTGSNSPLHF. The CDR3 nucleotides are TGTGCCAGCAGGGGGACAGGGTCTAATTCACCCCTCCACTTT.

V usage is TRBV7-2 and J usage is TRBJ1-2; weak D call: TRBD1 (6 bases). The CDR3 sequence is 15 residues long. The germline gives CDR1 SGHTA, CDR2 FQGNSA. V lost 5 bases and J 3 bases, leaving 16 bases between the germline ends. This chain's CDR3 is CASSLTPTGDYGYTF. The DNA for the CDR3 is TGTGCCAGCAGCCTTACTCCGACAGGCGACTATGGCTACACCTTC.

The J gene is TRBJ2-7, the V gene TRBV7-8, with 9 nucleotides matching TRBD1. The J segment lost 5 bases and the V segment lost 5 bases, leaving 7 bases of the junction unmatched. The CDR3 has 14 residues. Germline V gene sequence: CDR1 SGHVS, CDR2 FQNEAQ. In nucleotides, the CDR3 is TGTGCCAGCAGCCCTGGGACAGGGAACCACGAGCAGTACTTC. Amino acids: CASSPGTGNHEQYF.

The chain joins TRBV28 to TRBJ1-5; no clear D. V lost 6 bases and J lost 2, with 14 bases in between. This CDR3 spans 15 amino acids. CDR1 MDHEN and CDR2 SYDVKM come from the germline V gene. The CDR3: CASSPIVGGNQPQHF. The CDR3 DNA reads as TGTGCCAGCAGCCCAATAGTGGGCGGCAATCAGCCCCAGCATTTT.

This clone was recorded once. In DNA, the CDR3 is TGTGCCAGCGGAATGGGGAGGGGTGGCACAGATACGCAGTATTTT. Its protein product is CASGMGRGGTDTQYF. The gene calls are TRBV6-5 and TRBJ2-3; TRBD2 matches 7 bases. CDR1 and CDR2 (germline): MNHEY, SVGAGI. J gave up 1 base and V 8 bases, and 9 bases lay outside the gene matches. The CDR3 is made up of 15 amino acids.

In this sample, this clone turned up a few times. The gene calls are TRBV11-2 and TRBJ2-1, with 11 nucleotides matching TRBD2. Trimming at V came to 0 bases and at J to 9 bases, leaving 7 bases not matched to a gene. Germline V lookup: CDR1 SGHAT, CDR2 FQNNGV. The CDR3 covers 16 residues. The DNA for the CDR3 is TGTGCCAGCAGCTTAGACCCTAGCGGGAGGATAGGTGAGCAGTTCTTC. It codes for CASSLDPSGRIGEQFF. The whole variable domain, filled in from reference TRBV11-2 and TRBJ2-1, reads EAGVAQSPRYKIIEKRQSVAFWCNPISGHATLYWYQQILGQGPKLLIQFQNNGVVDDSQLPKDRFSAERLKGVDSTLKIQPAKLEDSAVYLCASSLDPSGRIGEQFFGPGTRLTVL.

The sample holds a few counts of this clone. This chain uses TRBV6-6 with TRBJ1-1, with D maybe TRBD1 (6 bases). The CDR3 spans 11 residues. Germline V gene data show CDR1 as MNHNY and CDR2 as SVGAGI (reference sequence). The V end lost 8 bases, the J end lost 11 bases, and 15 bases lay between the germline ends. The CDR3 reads CASGPQGSAFF. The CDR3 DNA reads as TGTGCCAGCGGTCCACAGGGCTCGGCTTTCTTT.

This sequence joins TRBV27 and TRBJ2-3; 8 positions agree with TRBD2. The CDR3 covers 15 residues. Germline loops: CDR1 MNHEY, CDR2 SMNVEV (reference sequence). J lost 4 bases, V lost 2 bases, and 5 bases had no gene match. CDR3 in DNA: TGTGCCAGCAGTTTAGGACTAGCAGGCCCAGATACGCAGTATTTT. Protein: CASSLGLAGPDTQYF.

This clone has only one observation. This chain's CDR3 is CASSFIGQGRSGYTF. CDR3 nucleotides: TGTGCCAGCAGTTTTATCGGCCAGGGAAGAAGTGGCTACACCTTC. This rearrangement joins TRBV28 to TRBJ1-2; D is possibly TRBD1 (5 bases). The V end was cut by 3 bases, the J end by 7 bases, with 18 bases between. Germline CDR1 and CDR2: MDHEN and SYDVKM. This CDR3 contains 15 residues.

The CDR3 region is CASRGTGGNYGYTF. The CDR3 DNA follows: TGTGCCAGCAGGGGGACAGGGGGAAACTATGGCTACACCTTC. J is TRBJ1-2 and V is TRBV28, with 11 bases identical to TRBD1. Germline V gives CDR1 MDHEN, CDR2 SYDVKM. The CDR3 spans 14 residues. J was trimmed by 2 bases and V by 6 bases; bases with no gene match: 2.

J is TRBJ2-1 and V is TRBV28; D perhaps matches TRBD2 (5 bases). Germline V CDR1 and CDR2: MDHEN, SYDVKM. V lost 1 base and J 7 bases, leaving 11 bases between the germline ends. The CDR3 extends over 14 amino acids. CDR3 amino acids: CASSLYSSLNEQFF. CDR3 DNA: TGTGCCAGCAGTTTATATTCTAGCTTGAATGAGCAGTTCTTC. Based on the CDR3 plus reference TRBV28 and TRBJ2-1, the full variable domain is DVKVTQSSRYLVKRTGEKVFLECVQDMDHENMFWYRQDPGLGLRLIYFSYDVKMKEKGDIPEGYSVSREKKERFSLILESASTNQTSMYLCASSLYSSLNEQFFGPGTRLTVL.

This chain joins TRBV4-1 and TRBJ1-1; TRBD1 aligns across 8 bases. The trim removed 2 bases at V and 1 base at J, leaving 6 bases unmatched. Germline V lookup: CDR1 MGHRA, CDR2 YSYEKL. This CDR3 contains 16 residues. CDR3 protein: CASSQQTGTGNTEAFF. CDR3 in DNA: TGCGCCAGCAGCCAACAAACCGGGACAGGGAACACTGAAGCTTTCTTT.

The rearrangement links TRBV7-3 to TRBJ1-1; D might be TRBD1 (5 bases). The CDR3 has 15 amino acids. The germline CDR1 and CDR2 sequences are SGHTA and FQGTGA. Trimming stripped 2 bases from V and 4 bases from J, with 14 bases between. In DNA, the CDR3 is TGTGCCAGCAGCTTACATACTGGGGGGAGCACTGAAGCTTTCTTT. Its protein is CASSLHTGGSTEAFF.